The clone carrying this T cell receptor beta chain was counted between two and nine times. Its antigen remains unknown. Library preparation for TCR beta used quantitative 5'-RACE with molecular barcodes. TCRdb itself ran the 5' RACE reads through MiXCR, one entry per CDR3 protein. The repertoire consists of roughly 91,000 distinct CDR3 sequences, with about 8.3% occurring once and the leading ten covering 9.9%. The sample comes from a study of CD8 T cells in ankylosing spondylitis. The V gene's germline CDR1 is SGHTA and CDR2 FQGNSA. This CDR3 has 13 amino acids. Between the trimmed V and J ends, which lost 3 bases and 9 bases, there was a span of 12 bases. General study findings and limits: In the blood and synovial fluid of reactive arthritis, some motif variants had been previously reported. Matched ankylosing spondylitis synovial fluid reportedly showed significant enrichment of disease-linked clones. Several highly homologous variants formed a TCR beta motif that appeared characteristic of ankylosing spondylitis blood.

The TCR comes from a male donor with ankylosing spondylitis or in good health (not recorded which). The sample taken for sequencing was blood, either unsorted or a sorted T cell fraction (not recorded which). The V gene is TRBV7-2, the J gene TRBJ2-1; D tentatively reads TRBD1 or TRBD2 (5 bases each). DNA for the CDR3: TGTGCCAGCAGCTTGGAGGTTAGGGGTGAGCAGTTCTTC. Protein: CASSLEVRGEQFF.